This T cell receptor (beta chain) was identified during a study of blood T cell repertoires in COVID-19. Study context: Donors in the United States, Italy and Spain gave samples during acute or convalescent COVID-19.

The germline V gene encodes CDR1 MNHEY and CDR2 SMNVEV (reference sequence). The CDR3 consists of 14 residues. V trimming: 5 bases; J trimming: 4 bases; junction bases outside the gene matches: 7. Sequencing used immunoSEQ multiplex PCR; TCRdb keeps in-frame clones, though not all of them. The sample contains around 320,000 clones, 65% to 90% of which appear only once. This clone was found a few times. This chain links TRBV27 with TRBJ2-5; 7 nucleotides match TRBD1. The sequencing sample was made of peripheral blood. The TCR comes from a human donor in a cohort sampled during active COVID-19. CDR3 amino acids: CASSDDRVGETQYF. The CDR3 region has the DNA TGTGCCAGCAGTGACGACAGGGTTGGAGAGACCCAGTACTTC.